A selection of T cell receptor beta chains follows, all from one sample in a study of T cells in Graves' hyperthyroidism and ophthalmopathy. TCRdb independently ran MiXCR on the multiplex PCR reads; one entry per CDR3 protein. The sample lists a few hundred thousand distinct CDR3 sequences; roughly 50% were seen once. The sequencing sample was made of peripheral blood or thyroid tissue (not recorded which). The source of these receptors is a young woman with Graves' hyperthyroidism. CDR3s include the opening cysteine and the closing phenylalanine or tryptophan. Each record gives: V gene, D gene, clone size, J gene, CDR3 protein, CDR3 DNA. The D gene is left open where the match is weak. Not all rows give a size; the values are once, few, many and, for expanded clones, a class.

V: TRBV6-6; D: TRBD1; size: few; J: TRBJ1-4; CDR3: CASSYLQGVTNEKLFF; DNA: TGTGCCAGCAGTTACCTACAGGGGGTAACTAATGAAAAACTGTTTTTT
V: TRBV20-1; D: NA; size: NA; J: TRBJ2-5; CDR3: CSASAGFGRQETQYF; DNA: TGCAGTGCCAGTGCGGGGTTTGGGAGGCAAGAGACCCAGTACTTC
V: TRBV10-1; D: NA; size: NA; J: TRBJ2-1; CDR3: CASSEWRGPYNEQFF; DNA: TGCGCCAGCAGTGAGTGGAGGGGGCCCTACAATGAGCAGTTCTTC
V: TRBV25-1; D: TRBD2; size: few; J: TRBJ2-5; CDR3: CASSASSGRVIETQYF; DNA: TGTGCCAGCAGTGCTAGTAGCGGGAGGGTGATCGAGACCCAGTACTTC
V: TRBV7-9; D: NA; size: many; J: TRBJ2-7; CDR3: CASGPWSSYEQYF; DNA: TGTGCCAGCGGGCCCTGGAGCTCCTACGAGCAGTACTTC
V: TRBV29-1; D: NA; size: many; J: TRBJ2-5; CDR3: CSVEPAAQETQYF; DNA: TGCAGCGTTGAACCGGCGGCTCAAGAGACCCAGTACTTC
V: TRBV20-1; D: NA; size: few; J: TRBJ2-3; CDR3: CSARETNTQYF; DNA: TGCAGTGCTAGAGAGACAAATACGCAGTATTTT
V: TRBV10-3; D: NA; size: NA; J: TRBJ1-1; CDR3: CAISDRRNTEAFF; DNA: TGTGCCATCAGTGATCGTAGGAACACTGAAGCTTTCTTT
V: TRBV12-3/TRBV12-4; D: NA; size: many; J: TRBJ1-2; CDR3: CASTEAGYGYTF; DNA: TGTGCCAGCACCGAAGCAGGCTATGGCTACACCTTC
V: TRBV2; D: NA; size: NA; J: TRBJ2-7; CDR3: CASSLNIYEQYF; DNA: TGTGCCAGCAGTTTGAACATCTACGAGCAGTACTTC
V: TRBV12-3/TRBV12-4; D: NA; size: NA; J: TRBJ1-2; CDR3: CASRPPGAINYGYTF; DNA: TGTGCCAGCAGGCCTCCCGGGGCCATTAACTATGGCTACACCTTC
V: TRBV29-1; D: NA; size: NA; J: TRBJ2-5; CDR3: CSGASHTQEAQYF; DNA: TGCAGCGGGGCAAGCCACACACAAGAGGCCCAGTACTTC
V: TRBV14; D: TRBD1; size: NA; J: TRBJ1-1; CDR3: CASSPLDRADTEAFF; DNA: TGTGCCAGCAGCCCGTTGGACAGGGCGGACACTGAAGCTTTCTTT
V: TRBV25-1; D: NA; size: many; J: TRBJ1-1; CDR3: CATQGYTEAFF; DNA: TGTGCCACCCAGGGTTACACTGAAGCTTTCTTT
V: TRBV11-2; D: NA; size: NA; J: TRBJ2-7; CDR3: CASSQPPVHGYEQYF; DNA: TGTGCCAGCAGCCAGCCGCCGGTGCATGGCTACGAGCAGTACTTC
V: TRBV29-1; D: NA; size: many; J: TRBJ1-2; CDR3: CSVDTMGRHIYGYTF; DNA: TGCAGCGTCGACACTATGGGACGGCACATCTATGGCTACACCTTC
V: TRBV7-8; D: TRBD2; size: many; J: TRBJ2-7; CDR3: CASSYLGAGVAYEQYF; DNA: TGTGCCAGCAGCTACTTGGGTGCGGGAGTTGCGTACGAGCAGTACTTC
V: TRBV5-5; D: NA; size: NA; J: TRBJ1-5; CDR3: CASSLFGANQPQHF; DNA: TGTGCCAGCAGCTTGTTTGGGGCCAATCAGCCCCAGCATTTT
V: TRBV20-1; D: TRBD1; size: many; J: TRBJ1-3; CDR3: CSAGDRAGNTIYF; DNA: TGCAGTGCTGGAGACAGGGCGGGAAACACCATATATTTT
V: TRBV7-2; D: TRBD2; size: NA; J: TRBJ2-5; CDR3: CASSRGTSGGGETQYF; DNA: TGTGCCAGCAGCCGGGGGACTAGCGGGGGGGGGGAGACCCAGTACTTC
V: TRBV4-2; D: NA; size: NA; J: TRBJ1-5; CDR3: CASSQDLIVWSNQPQHF; DNA: TGTGCCAGCAGCCAAGATCTGATCGTCTGGAGCAATCAGCCCCAGCATTTT
V: TRBV6-5; D: NA; size: NA; J: TRBJ1-1; CDR3: CAGSLSGNTEAFF; DNA: TGTGCCGGCAGTCTCTCGGGGAACACTGAAGCTTTCTTT
V: TRBV3-1; D: NA; size: few; J: TRBJ1-6; CDR3: CASSPQYWTAVNSPLHF; DNA: TGTGCCAGCAGCCCTCAATACTGGACGGCAGTCAATTCACCCCTCCACTTT
V: TRBV5-6; D: NA; size: NA; J: TRBJ1-1; CDR3: CASSLRQNTGAEAFF; DNA: TGTGCCAGCAGCTTGAGACAGAACACCGGGGCTGAAGCTTTCTTT
V: TRBV20-1; D: NA; size: many; J: TRBJ2-5; CDR3: CSARGETQYF; DNA: TGCAGTGCTAGAGGGGAGACCCAGTACTTC
V: TRBV29-1; D: TRBD1; size: NA; J: TRBJ2-7; CDR3: CSSPTGVYEQYF; DNA: TGCAGCTCTCCGACAGGGGTCTACGAGCAGTACTTC
V: TRBV4-3; D: NA; size: NA; J: TRBJ2-5; CDR3: CASSQFIGGLGETQYF; DNA: TGCGCCAGCAGCCAGTTCATCGGCGGGCTTGGAGAGACCCAGTACTTC
V: TRBV24-1; D: NA; size: many; J: TRBJ1-2; CDR3: CATSDSLDRPYGYTF; DNA: TGTGCCACCAGTGATTCCCTGGACAGACCGTATGGCTACACCTTC
V: TRBV7-2; D: TRBD2; size: many; J: TRBJ2-7; CDR3: CASSVPLATGTSESYEQYF; DNA: TGTGCCAGCAGCGTTCCTTTAGCAACCGGGACTAGCGAATCCTACGAGCAGTACTTC
V: TRBV10-3; D: TRBD1; size: many; J: TRBJ2-7; CDR3: CAISESLDRESYEQYF; DNA: TGTGCCATCAGTGAGTCCCTCGACAGGGAATCCTACGAGCAGTACTTC
V: TRBV7-2; D: NA; size: NA; J: TRBJ2-3; CDR3: CASSSGFAGTDTQYF; DNA: TGTGCCAGCAGCTCCGGGTTCGCGGGCACAGATACGCAGTATTTT
V: TRBV9; D: TRBD1; size: NA; J: TRBJ1-3; CDR3: CASSVGQGATGNTIYF; DNA: TGTGCCAGCAGCGTGGGACAGGGGGCGACTGGAAACACCATATATTTT
V: TRBV19; D: NA; size: many; J: TRBJ1-2; CDR3: CASTPGGDYGYTF; DNA: TGTGCCAGTACCCCGGGGGGCGACTATGGCTACACCTTC
V: TRBV7-2; D: TRBD1; size: NA; J: TRBJ1-2; CDR3: CASSRPGQGAGGNTF; DNA: TGCGCCAGCAGCCGACCGGGACAGGGGGCTGGTGGAAACACCTTC
V: TRBV6-1; D: NA; size: many; J: TRBJ2-2; CDR3: CASSQEGGELFF; DNA: TGTGCCAGCAGCCAGGAGGGCGGGGAGCTGTTTTTT
V: TRBV7-2; D: TRBD1; size: NA; J: TRBJ2-2; CDR3: CASSTRTGSGELFF; DNA: TGTGCCAGCAGCACTCGGACAGGGAGCGGGGAGCTGTTTTTT
V: TRBV2; D: NA; size: NA; J: TRBJ1-2; CDR3: CASKKGLAEYTF; DNA: TGTGCCAGCAAGAAAGGACTAGCGGAATACACCTTC
V: TRBV10-3; D: NA; size: NA; J: TRBJ2-7; CDR3: CAISEARTRSSYEQYF; DNA: TGTGCCATCAGTGAAGCCCGGACGAGGAGCTCCTACGAGCAGTACTTC
V: TRBV12-3/TRBV12-4; D: NA; size: many; J: TRBJ1-5; CDR3: CASSFTGPNQPQHF; DNA: TGTGCCAGCAGTTTTACAGGGCCCAATCAGCCCCAGCATTTT
V: TRBV3-1; D: NA; size: many; J: TRBJ2-7; CDR3: CASSRGRQGLYEQYF; DNA: TGTGCCAGCAGCCGAGGGAGGCAGGGGCTCTACGAGCAGTACTTC
V: TRBV29-1; D: NA; size: NA; J: TRBJ1-2; CDR3: CSDLGVTNYGYTF; DNA: TGCAGCGACCTGGGGGTGACTAACTATGGCTACACCTTC
V: TRBV5-4; D: NA; size: NA; J: TRBJ2-2; CDR3: CASRSKGKNTGELFF; DNA: TGTGCCAGCAGGAGTAAGGGAAAGAACACCGGGGAGCTGTTTTTT
V: TRBV7-9; D: NA; size: NA; J: TRBJ2-6; CDR3: CASSFPAGANVLTF; DNA: TGTGCCAGCAGCTTTCCAGCCGGGGCCAACGTCCTGACTTTC
V: TRBV7-9; D: NA; size: many; J: TRBJ1-1; CDR3: CASSLESGRAEAFF; DNA: TGTGCCAGCAGCTTAGAATCGGGTCGAGCAGAAGCTTTCTTT
V: TRBV29-1; D: NA; size: NA; J: TRBJ2-1; CDR3: CSAEGERLGDEQFF; DNA: TGCAGCGCTGAGGGGGAACGGCTTGGGGATGAGCAGTTCTTC
V: TRBV29-1; D: NA; size: NA; J: TRBJ2-7; CDR3: CSVRAGMEEQYF; DNA: TGCAGCGTTAGGGCAGGGATGGAAGAGCAGTACTTC
V: TRBV6-5; D: NA; size: NA; J: TRBJ1-5; CDR3: CASSSGGLVAQHF; DNA: TGTGCCAGCAGTTCCGGAGGATTGGTGGCCCAGCATTTT
V: TRBV15; D: NA; size: NA; J: TRBJ2-2; CDR3: CATGTPRVTGELFF; DNA: TGTGCCACAGGGACCCCCCGCGTCACCGGGGAGCTGTTTTTT
V: TRBV2; D: NA; size: few; J: TRBJ1-6; CDR3: CASSGGTYLHF; DNA: TGTGCCAGCAGTGGAGGGACGTACCTCCACTTT